This paragraph covers one TCR beta chain sequence. The data are from a study of cytotoxic CD8 clonotypes in ibrutinib-treated CLL. This CDR3 has 14 residues. V was pared by 2 bases and J by 4 bases, with 9 bases between. CDR1 and CDR2 (germline): KGHSH, LQKENI. TCRdb's copy holds only in-frame clones and misses some; the assay was immunoSEQ multiplex PCR. Among about 200,000 clones listed, about four fifths were seen once. The material sequenced was PBMCs, taken after 12 months of ibrutinib treatment. This chain uses TRBV18 with TRBJ1-3, with D possibly TRBD1 on 6 matching bases. This receptor was identified in a human donor with chronic lymphocytic leukemia. CDR3 residues: CASSPNREGNTIYF. The DNA for the CDR3 is TGTGCCAGCTCACCAAACAGGGAAGGAAACACCATATATTTT.